This T cell receptor beta chain was sequenced during a study of metastatic and nonmetastatic thyroid tumors. Looking at the study overall: It was across blood and tumor or nodule tissue from malignant and benign thyroid patients that repertoires were compared. Broader study findings: Reports indicated that malignant thyroid tumors showed significantly higher TCR beta diversity than benign nodules did, in blood and tumor.

To note about this clone: The antigen remains unidentified.

The germline V and J ends were trimmed by 4 bases and 6 bases, with 16 bases remaining between them. CDR3 size: 15 residues. Study processing details: Clinicopathological groups supplied CDR3 differences that were used to build a distant-metastasis classifier for papillary thyroid cancer. From the PCR reads, TCRdb re-called clones with MiXCR. The authors' filters were not applied to this entry. The sample yields 100,000 or so clones, just under 15% seen once. Thyroid surgery had not been preceded by any treatment in any patient. This clonotype originated in a female donor with papillary thyroid cancer or a benign thyroid nodule (not recorded which). Some clones in this sample may be carry-over from other donors' samples. The chain recombines TRBV12-3 or TRBV12-4 with TRBJ1-3; D ambiguous. Sequencing was performed on blood. For the CDR3, the DNA is TGTGCCAGCAGTTCCATGGGGTTCAGTGTAAACACCATATATTTT. It codes for CASSSMGFSVNTIYF.